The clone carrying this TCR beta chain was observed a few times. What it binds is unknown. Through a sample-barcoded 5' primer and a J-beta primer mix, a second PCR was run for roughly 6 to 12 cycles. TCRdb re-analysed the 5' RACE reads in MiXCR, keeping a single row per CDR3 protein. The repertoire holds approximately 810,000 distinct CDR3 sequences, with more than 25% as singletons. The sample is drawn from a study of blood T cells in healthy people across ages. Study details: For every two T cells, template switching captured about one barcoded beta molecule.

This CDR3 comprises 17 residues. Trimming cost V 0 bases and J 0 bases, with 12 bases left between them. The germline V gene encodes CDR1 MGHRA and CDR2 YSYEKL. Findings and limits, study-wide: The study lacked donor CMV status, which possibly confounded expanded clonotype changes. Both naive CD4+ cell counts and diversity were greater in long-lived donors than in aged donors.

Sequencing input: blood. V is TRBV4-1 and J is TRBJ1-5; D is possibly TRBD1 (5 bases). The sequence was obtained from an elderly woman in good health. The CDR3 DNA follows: TGCGCCAGCAGCCAAGATCGCCCCAGGGATAGCAATCAGCCCCAGCATTTT. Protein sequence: CASSQDRPRDSNQPQHF.